The clone carrying this TCR beta chain turned up a few times. Antigen specificity is unknown. TCRdb reanalysed the RT-PCR reads using MiXCR and keeps one entry per CDR3 protein. The sample includes 550,000 to 800,000 distinct CDR3 sequences, around 13% of them seen just once. The sample is drawn from a study of response to subunit inactivated influenza vaccine. Overall study findings and caveats: A suggestion made by the authors is that each seasonal influenza vaccination recruits few new T cells.

This CDR3 has 16 residues. The germline V gene has CDR1 LGHNA and CDR2 YSLEER. With 0 bases removed from V and 2 bases from J, the gap between germline ends came to 14 bases. The clonotype was recovered from a man aged 50 or older who received an inactivated influenza vaccine. The source material was PBMCs from blood, sampled 14 to 15 days before vaccination. The V and J genes are TRBV4-3 and TRBJ2-7; D call uncertain. DNA of the CDR3: TGCGCCAGCAGCCAAGAAGGTCCGGACGGAGCCTACGAGCAGTACTTC. As protein: CASSQEGPDGAYEQYF.